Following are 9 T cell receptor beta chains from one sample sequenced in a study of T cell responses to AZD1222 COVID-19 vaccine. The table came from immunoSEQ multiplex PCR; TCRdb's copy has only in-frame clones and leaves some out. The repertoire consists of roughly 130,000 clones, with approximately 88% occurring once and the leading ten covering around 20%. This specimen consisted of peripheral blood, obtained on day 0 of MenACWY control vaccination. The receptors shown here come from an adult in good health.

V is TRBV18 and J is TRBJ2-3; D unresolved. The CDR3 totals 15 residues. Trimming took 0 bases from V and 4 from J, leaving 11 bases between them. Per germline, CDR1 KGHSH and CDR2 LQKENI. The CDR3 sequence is CASSPPAGAPDTQYF. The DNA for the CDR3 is TGTGCCAGCTCACCACCGGCAGGCGCCCCAGATACGCAGTATTTT.

The CDR3 DNA is TGTGCCAGTAGTAACCCCGCCCGGGCCGCGGGCACTGAAGCTTTCTTT. It codes for CASSNPARAAGTEAFF. The rearrangement uses TRBV19 and TRBJ1-1; no firm D call. This CDR3 is 16 amino acids long. V lost 4 bases to trimming and J lost 4 bases, with 19 bases between them. The V gene's germline CDR1 is LNHDA and CDR2 SQIVND (reference sequence).

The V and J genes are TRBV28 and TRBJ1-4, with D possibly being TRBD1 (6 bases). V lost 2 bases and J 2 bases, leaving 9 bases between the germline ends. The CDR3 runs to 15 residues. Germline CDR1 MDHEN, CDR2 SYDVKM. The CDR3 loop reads CASSLGGATNEKLFF. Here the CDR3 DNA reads TGTGCCAGCAGTTTAGGGGGGGCGACTAATGAAAAACTGTTTTTT.

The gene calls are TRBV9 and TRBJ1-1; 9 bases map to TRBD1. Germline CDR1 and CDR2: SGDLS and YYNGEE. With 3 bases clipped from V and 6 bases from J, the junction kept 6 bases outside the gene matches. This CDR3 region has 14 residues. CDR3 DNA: TGTGCCAGCAGCGCCCTACAGGGGGCGGCTGAAGCTTTCTTT. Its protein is CASSALQGAAEAFF.

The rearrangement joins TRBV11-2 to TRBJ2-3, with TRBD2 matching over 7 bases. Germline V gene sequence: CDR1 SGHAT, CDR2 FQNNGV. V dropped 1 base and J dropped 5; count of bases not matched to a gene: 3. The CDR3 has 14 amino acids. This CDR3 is CASSLAGGRDTQYF. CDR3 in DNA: TGTGCCAGCAGCTTAGCGGGAGGAAGAGATACGCAGTATTTT.

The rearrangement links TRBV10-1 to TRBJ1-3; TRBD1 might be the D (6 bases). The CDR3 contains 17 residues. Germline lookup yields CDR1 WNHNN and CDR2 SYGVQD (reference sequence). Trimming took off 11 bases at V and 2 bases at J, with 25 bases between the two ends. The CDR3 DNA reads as TGCGCCTCGACGGGGGCAGGTCGAACCCCCACTGGAAACACCATATATTTT. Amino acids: CASTGAGRTPTGNTIYF.

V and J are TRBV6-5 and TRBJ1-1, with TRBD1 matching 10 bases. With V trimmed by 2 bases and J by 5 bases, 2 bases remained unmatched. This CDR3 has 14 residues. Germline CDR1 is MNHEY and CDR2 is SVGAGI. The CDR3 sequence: CASSYDRGLTEAFF. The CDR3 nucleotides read TGTGCCAGCAGTTACGACAGGGGGCTTACTGAAGCTTTCTTT.

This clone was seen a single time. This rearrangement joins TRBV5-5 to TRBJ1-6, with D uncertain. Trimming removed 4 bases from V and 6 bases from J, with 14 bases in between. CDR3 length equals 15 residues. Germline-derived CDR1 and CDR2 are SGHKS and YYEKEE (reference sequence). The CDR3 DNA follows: TGTGCCAGCAGCCCTGCCCAGGATCTTAATTCACCCCTCCACTTT. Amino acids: CASSPAQDLNSPLHF.

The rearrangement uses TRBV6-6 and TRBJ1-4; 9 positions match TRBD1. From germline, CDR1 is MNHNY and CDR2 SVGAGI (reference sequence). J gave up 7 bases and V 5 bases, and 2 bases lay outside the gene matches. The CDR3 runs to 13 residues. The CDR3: CASSRTGVEKLFF. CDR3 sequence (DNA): TGTGCCAGCAGTAGGACAGGGGTTGAAAAACTGTTTTTT.